This T cell receptor beta chain was retrieved from a study of blood T cell repertoires in COVID-19. The V gene end was trimmed by 5 bases and the J gene end by 6 bases; junction bases not matched to a gene: 7. Germline V gene sequence: CDR1 SGHTA, CDR2 FQGTGA. The length of the CDR3 is 14 residues. Source study methods: By means of reference gene primer amplification, nucleated cell counts were estimated. The table came from immunoSEQ multiplex PCR; TCRdb's copy has only in-frame clones and leaves some out. The D gene and trimming were derived from the DNA, and the V and J assignments and clone size from that table. In the table there are 470,000 or so clones, roughly 90% of which are singletons.

The sample was peripheral blood. This TCR came from a woman aged 30 to 39 with acute or convalescent COVID-19. This rearrangement joins TRBV7-3 to TRBJ2-3; 8 bases are a match to TRBD2. The CDR3 DNA follows: TGTGCCAGCAGCCCCGGGGGGGCCACGGATACGCAGTATTTT. Protein product: CASSPGGATDTQYF.